This T cell receptor beta chain comes out of a study of cytomegalovirus exposure and HLA in healthy donors. Study-wide findings and caveats: In vitro confirmation showed a few CMV-associated chains to be CMV antigen specific. The classifier reportedly diagnosed cytomegalovirus status with high sensitivity and specificity. It was approximately 150 TCR beta chains that were listed as cytomegalovirus-associated. Later analysis associated a missense DCLRE1C variant with TCR beta V- and J-gene trimming.

Of note for this clone: Its target is not known.

The PCR employed 60 Vbeta primers together with 13 Jbeta primers. Here immunoSEQ multiplex PCR was the method, and the copy in TCRdb shows in-frame clones only, minus some. The sample yields around 190,000 clones, 70% to 85% seen once. This CDR3 is 12 amino acids long. V was trimmed by 4 bases and J by 3 bases, leaving 10 bases between them. Germline V gives CDR1 SQVTM, CDR2 ANQGSEA. The chain joins TRBV29-1 to TRBJ2-7, with D perhaps matching TRBD1 (6 bases). Sequencing used PBMCs. The origin of this receptor is a woman aged 40 to 50 in good health and CMV-seronegative. As DNA, the CDR3 is TGCAGCGTTGGCGGCAGGGGCTACGAGCAGTACTTC. This sequence encodes CSVGGRGYEQYF.